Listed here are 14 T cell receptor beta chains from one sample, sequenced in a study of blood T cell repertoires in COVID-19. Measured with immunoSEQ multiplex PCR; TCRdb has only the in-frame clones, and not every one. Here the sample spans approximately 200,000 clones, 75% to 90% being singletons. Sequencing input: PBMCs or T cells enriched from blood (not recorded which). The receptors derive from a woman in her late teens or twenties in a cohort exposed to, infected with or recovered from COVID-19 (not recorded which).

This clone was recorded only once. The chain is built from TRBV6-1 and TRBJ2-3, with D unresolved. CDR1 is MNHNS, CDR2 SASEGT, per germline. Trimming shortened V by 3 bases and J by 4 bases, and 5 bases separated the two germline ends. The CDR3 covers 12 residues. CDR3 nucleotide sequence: TGTGCCAGCAGTGATCGTCCAGATACGCAGTATTTT. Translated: CASSDRPDTQYF.

Here the CDR3 reads CASSWGTGKIAKNIQYF. The CDR3 bases are TGTGCCAGCAGCTGGGGGACAGGGAAAATAGCCAAAAACATTCAGTACTTC. The chain joins TRBV7-9 to TRBJ2-4; the match to TRBD1 covers 9 bases. V lost 4 bases, J lost 0 bases, and 7 bases stayed unmatched. Per germline, CDR1 SEHNR and CDR2 FQNEAQ (reference sequence). This CDR3 spans 17 amino acids.

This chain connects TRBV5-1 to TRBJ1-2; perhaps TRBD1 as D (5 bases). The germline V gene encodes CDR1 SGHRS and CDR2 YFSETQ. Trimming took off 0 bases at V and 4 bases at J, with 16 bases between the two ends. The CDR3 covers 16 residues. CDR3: CASSLETALTAYGYTF. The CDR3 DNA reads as TGCGCCAGCAGCTTGGAGACAGCCCTGACGGCCTATGGCTACACCTTC.

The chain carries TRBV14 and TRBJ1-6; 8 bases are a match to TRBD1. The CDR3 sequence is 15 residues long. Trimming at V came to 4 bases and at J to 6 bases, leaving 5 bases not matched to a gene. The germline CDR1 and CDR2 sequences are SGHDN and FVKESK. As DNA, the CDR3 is TGTGCCAGCAGCCGCAGGGACAGGCCTAATTCACCCCTCCACTTT. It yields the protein CASSRRDRPNSPLHF.

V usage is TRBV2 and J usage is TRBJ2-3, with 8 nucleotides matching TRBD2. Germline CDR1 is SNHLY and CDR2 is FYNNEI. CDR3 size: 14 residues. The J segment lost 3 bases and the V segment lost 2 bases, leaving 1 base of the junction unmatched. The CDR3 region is CASSELAGTDTQYF. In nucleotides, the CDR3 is TGTGCCAGCAGTGAACTAGCGGGTACAGATACGCAGTATTTT.

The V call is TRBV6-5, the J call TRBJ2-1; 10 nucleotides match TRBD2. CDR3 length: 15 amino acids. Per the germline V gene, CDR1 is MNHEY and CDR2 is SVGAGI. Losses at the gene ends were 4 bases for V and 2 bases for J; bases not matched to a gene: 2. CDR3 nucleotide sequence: TGTGCCAGCAGTTCGAGCGGGAGGGCCTACAATGAGCAGTTCTTC. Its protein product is CASSSSGRAYNEQFF.

CDR3 amino acids: CASSRDTMNTEAFF. The CDR3, as DNA: TGCGCCAGCAGCCGGGACACTATGAACACTGAAGCTTTCTTT. The chain has TRBV5-1 and TRBJ1-1; the D gene is possibly TRBD1 (6 bases). The CDR3 consists of 14 residues. Germline V gene data show CDR1 as SGHRS and CDR2 as YFSETQ. Deletions cut 4 bases from V and 0 bases from J, with 10 bases between.

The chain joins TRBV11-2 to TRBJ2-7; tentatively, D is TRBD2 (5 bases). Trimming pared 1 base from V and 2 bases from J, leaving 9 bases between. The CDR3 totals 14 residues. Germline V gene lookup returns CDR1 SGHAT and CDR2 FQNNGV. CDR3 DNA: TGTGCCAGCAGCTTAGGACTGACTACCTACGAGCAGTACTTC. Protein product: CASSLGLTTYEQYF.

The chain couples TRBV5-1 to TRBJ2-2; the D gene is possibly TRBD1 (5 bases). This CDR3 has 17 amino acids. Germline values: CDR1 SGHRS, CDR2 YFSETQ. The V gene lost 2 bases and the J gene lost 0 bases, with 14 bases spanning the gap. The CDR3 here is CASSFLVDTSNTGELFF. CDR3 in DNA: TGCGCCAGCAGCTTCTTGGTGGACACTTCGAACACCGGGGAGCTGTTTTTT. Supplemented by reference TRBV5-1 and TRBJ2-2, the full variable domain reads KAGVTQTPRYLIKTRGQQVTLSCSPISGHRSVSWYQQTPGQGLQFLFEYFSETQRNKGNFPGRFSGRQFSNSRSEMNVSTLELGDSALYLCASSFLVDTSNTGELFFGEGSRLTVL.

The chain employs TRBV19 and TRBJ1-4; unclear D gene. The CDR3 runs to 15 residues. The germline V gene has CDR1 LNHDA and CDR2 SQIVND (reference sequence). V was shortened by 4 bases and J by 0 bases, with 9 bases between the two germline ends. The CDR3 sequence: CASSSFTATNEKLFF. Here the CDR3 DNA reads TGTGCCAGTAGTAGCTTCACAGCAACTAATGAAAAACTGTTTTTT.

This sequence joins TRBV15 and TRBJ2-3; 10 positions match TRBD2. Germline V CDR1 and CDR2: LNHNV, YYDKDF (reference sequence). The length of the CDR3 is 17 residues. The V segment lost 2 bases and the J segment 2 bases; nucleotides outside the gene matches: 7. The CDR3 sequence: CATSRSLTSGYTDTQYF. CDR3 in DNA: TGTGCCACCAGCAGATCGCTGACTAGCGGGTACACAGATACGCAGTATTTT.

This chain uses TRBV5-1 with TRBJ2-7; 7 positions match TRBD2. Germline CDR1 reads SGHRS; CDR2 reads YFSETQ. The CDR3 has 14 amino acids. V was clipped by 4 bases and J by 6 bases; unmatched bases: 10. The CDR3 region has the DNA TGCGCCAGCAGCCTAGAAGGACTAGAACGCGAGCAGTACTTC. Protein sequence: CASSLEGLEREQYF.

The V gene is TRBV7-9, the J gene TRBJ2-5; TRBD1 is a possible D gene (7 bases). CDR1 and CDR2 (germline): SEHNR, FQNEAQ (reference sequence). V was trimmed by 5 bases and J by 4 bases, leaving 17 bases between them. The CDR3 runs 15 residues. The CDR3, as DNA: TGTGCCAGCAGCCACCCGGCGGGACAGCGAGAGACCCAGTACTTC. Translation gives CASSHPAGQRETQYF. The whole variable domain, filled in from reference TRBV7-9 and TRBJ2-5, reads DTGVSQNPRHKITKRGQNVTFRCDPISEHNRLYWYRQTLGQGPEFLTYFQNEAQLEKSRLLSDRFSAERPKGSFSTLEIQRTEQGDSAMYLCASSHPAGQRETQYFGPGTRLLVL.

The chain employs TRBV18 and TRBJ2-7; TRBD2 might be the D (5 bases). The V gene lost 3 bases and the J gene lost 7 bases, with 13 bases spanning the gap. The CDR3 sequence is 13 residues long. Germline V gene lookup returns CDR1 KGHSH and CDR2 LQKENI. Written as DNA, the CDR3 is TGTGCCAGCTCACCTAGCGACATAAGGGAGCAGTACTTC. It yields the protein CASSPSDIREQYF.